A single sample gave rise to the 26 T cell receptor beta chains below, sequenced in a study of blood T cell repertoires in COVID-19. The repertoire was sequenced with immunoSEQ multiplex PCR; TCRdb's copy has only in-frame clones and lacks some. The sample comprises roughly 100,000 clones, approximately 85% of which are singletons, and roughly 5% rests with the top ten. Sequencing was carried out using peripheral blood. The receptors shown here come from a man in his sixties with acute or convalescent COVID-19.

As DNA, the CDR3 is TGTGCCACCAGATCGGGGAGCTCCTATAATTCACCCCTCCACTTT. Its translation is CATRSGSSYNSPLHF. This chain joins TRBV27 and TRBJ1-6; D is uncertain. Germline CDR1 reads MNHEY; CDR2 reads SMNVEV (reference sequence). Trimming pared 10 bases from V and 0 bases from J, leaving 13 bases between. The CDR3 extends over 15 amino acids.

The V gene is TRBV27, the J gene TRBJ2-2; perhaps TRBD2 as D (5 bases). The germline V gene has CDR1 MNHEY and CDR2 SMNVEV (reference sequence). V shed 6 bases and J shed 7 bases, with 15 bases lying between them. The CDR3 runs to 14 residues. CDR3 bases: TGTGCCAGCAGAAACACGGGGTATAACGGGGAGCTGTTTTTT. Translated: CASRNTGYNGELFF.

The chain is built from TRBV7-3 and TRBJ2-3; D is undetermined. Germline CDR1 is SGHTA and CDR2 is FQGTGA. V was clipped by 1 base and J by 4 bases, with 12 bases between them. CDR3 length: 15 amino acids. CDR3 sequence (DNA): TGTGCCAGCAGCTTAAATAGTCTATCCGCAGATACGCAGTATTTT. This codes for CASSLNSLSADTQYF.

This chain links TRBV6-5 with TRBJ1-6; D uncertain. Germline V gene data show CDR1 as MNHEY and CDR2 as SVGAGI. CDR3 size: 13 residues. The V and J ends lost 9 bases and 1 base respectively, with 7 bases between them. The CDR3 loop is CASQLSYNSPLHF. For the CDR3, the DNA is TGTGCCAGTCAGTTATCCTATAATTCACCCCTCCACTTT.

DNA of the CDR3: TGCAGTGCTAGAGTCGGTAACACCATATATTTT. This gives the protein CSARVGNTIYF. The chain employs TRBV20-1 and TRBJ1-3; D uncertain. CDR1 is DFQATT and CDR2 is SNEGSKA in the germline V gene (reference sequence). This CDR3 is 11 amino acids long. Trimming removed 1 base from V and 7 bases from J, with 5 bases in between.

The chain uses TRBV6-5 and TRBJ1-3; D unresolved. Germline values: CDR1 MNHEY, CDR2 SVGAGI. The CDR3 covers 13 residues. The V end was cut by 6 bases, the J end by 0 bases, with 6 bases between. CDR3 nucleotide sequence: TGTGCCAGCAGGAGTAGCTCTGGAAACACCATATATTTT. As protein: CASRSSSGNTIYF.

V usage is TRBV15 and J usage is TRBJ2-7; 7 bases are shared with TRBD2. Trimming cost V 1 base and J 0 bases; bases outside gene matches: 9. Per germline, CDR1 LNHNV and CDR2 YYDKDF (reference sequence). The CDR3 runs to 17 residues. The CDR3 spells CATSRGAVGGSSYEQYF. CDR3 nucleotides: TGTGCCACCAGCAGAGGTGCGGTAGGCGGGAGCTCCTACGAGCAGTACTTC.

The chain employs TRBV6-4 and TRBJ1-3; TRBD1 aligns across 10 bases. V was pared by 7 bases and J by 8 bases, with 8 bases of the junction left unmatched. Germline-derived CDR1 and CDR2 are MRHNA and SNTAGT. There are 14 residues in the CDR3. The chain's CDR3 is CASNRQGAIYTIYF. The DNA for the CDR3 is TGTGCCAGCAACAGACAGGGGGCCATTTACACCATATATTTT.

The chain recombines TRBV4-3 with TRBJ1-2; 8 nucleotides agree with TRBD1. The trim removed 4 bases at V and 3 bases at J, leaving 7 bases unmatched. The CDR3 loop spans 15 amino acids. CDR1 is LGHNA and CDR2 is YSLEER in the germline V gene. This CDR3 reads CASSPGQGGDYGYTF. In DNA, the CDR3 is TGCGCCAGCAGCCCCGGACAGGGTGGGGACTATGGCTACACCTTC.

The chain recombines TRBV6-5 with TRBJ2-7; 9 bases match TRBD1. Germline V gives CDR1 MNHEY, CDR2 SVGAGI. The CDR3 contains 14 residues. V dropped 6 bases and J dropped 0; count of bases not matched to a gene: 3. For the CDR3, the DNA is TGTGCCAGCAGCGGGACAGGGAGCTCCTACGAGCAGTACTTC. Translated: CASSGTGSSYEQYF.

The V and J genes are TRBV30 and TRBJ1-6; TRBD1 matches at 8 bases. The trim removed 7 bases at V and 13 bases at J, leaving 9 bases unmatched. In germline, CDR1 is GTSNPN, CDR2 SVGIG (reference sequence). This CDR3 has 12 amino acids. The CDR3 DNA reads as TGTGCCTCTCGCCAGGGGGCGACGCCCCTCCACTTT. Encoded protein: CASRQGATPLHF.

In DNA form, the CDR3 reads TGTGCCAGCAGCTTACAGGGGAGCTATCAGCCCCAGCATTTT. Translated: CASSLQGSYQPQHF. The V and J genes are TRBV5-6 and TRBJ1-5, with 7 bases identical to TRBD1. CDR3 length: 14 residues. V dropped 2 bases and J dropped 5; count of bases not matched to a gene: 4. CDR1 SGHDT and CDR2 YYEEEE come from the germline V gene.

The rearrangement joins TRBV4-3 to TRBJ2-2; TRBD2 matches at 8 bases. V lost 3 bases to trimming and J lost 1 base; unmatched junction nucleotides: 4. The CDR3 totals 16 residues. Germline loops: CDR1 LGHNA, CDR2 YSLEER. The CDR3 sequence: CASSHALAVNTGELFF. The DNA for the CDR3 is TGCGCCAGCAGCCATGCACTAGCGGTGAACACCGGGGAGCTGTTTTTT.

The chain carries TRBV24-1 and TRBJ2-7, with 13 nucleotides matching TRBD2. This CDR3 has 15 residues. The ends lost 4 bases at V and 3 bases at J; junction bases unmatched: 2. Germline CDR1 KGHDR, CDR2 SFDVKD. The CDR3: CATSDRTSGSYEQYF. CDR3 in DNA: TGTGCCACCAGTGACAGGACTAGCGGGAGCTACGAGCAGTACTTC.

The CDR3 bases are TGTGCCAGCAGTTCGGGGGGACTAGCGGGAGTAGAGACCCAGTACTTC. It yields the protein CASSSGGLAGVETQYF. V is TRBV6-5 and J is TRBJ2-5; 14 bases map to TRBD2. Germline V CDR1 and CDR2: MNHEY, SVGAGI. CDR3 size: 16 residues. V lost 4 bases to trimming and J lost 4 bases; unmatched junction nucleotides: 5.

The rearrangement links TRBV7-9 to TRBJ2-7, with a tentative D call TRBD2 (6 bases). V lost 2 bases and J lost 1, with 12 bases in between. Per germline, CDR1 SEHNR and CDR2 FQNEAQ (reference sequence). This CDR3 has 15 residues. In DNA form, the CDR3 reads TGTGCCAGCAGCTTACTTAGCGGAAATTCCTACGAGCAGTACTTC. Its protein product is CASSLLSGNSYEQYF.

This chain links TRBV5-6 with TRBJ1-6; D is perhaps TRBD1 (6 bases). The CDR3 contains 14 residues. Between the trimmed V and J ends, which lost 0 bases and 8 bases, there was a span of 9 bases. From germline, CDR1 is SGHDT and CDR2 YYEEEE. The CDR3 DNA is TGTGCCAGCAGCTTGGGTGGGGGCCATTCACCCCTCCACTTT. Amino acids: CASSLGGGHSPLHF.

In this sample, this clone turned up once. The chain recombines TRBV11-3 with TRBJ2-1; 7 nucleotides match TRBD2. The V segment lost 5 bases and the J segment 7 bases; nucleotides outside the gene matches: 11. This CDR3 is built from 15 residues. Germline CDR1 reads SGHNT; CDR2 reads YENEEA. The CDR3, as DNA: TGTGCCAGCAGCCCGGGTGGACTAGATCGGAATGAGCAGTTCTTC. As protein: CASSPGGLDRNEQFF.

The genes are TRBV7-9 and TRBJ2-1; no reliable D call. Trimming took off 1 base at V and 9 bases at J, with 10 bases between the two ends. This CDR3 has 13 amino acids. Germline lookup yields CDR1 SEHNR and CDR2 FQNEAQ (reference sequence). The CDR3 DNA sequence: TGTGCCAGCAGCTTAGTGGGCTTAGGTGAGCAGTTCTTC. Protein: CASSLVGLGEQFF.

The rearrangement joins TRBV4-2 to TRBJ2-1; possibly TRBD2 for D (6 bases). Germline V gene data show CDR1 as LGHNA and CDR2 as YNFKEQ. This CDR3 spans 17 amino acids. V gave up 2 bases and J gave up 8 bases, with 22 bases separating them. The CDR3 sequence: CASSQRPQGGTGDEQFF. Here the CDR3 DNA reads TGTGCCAGCAGCCAACGCCCCCAGGGAGGCACGGGGGATGAGCAGTTCTTC.

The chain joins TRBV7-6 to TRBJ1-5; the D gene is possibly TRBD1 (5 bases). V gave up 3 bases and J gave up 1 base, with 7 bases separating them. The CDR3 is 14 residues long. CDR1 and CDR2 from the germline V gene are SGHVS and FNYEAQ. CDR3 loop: CASSLGLSNQPQHF. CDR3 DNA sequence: TGTGCCAGCAGCTTGGGACTGAGCAATCAGCCCCAGCATTTT.

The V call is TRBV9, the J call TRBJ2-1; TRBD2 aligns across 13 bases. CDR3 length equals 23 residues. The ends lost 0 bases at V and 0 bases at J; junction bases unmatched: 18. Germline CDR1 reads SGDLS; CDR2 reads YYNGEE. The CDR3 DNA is TGTGCCAGCAGCGTAGAGACTCCGGGACTAGCGGGAACCTTTCTAAGCTCCTACAATGAGCAGTTCTTC. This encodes CASSVETPGLAGTFLSSYNEQFF.

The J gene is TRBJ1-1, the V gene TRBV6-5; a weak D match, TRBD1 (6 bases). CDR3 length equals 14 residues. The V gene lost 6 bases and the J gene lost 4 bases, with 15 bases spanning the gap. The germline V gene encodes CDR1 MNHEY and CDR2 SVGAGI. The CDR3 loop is CASRLNIGGTEAFF. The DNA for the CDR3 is TGTGCCAGCAGGCTCAATATAGGGGGCACTGAAGCTTTCTTT.

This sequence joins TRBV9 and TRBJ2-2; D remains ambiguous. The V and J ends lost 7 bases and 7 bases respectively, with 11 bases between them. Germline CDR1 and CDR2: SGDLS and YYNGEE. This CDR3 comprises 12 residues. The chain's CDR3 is CASQSNSGELFF. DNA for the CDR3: TGTGCCAGCCAATCCAATAGCGGGGAGCTGTTTTTT.

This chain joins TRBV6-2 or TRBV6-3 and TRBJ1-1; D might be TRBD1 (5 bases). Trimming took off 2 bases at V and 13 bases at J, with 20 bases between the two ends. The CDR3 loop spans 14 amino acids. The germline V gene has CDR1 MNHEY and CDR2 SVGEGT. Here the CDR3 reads CASSYVPRGLGSFF. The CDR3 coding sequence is TGTGCCAGCAGTTACGTCCCGCGGGGACTGGGGAGTTTCTTT.

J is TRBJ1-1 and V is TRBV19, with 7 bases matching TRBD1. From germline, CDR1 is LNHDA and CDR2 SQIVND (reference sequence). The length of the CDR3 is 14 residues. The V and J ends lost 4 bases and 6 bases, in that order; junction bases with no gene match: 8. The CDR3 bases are TGTGCCAGTAGTACGGGGACAGACTGGGCTGAAGCTTTCTTT. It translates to CASSTGTDWAEAFF.